This T cell receptor beta chain comes out of a study of blood T cell repertoires in COVID-19. As for the study in general: Specimens from acute and convalescent COVID-19 originated in the United States, Italy and Spain.

V was cut by 5 bases and J by 8 bases, with 18 bases left in between. The germline V gene encodes CDR1 LGHDT and CDR2 YNNKEL (reference sequence). The CDR3 totals 15 residues. Adults between roughly 18 and 90 years of age took part from about two dozen US areas. The method was immunoSEQ multiplex PCR; TCRdb's version includes in-frame clones alone and lacks a portion of them. The table lists fewer than 350,000 clones, approximately 91% of them singletons. This receptor was obtained from a woman in her thirties or forties with acute COVID-19. J is TRBJ1-4 and V is TRBV3-1 (or the pseudogene TRBV3-2); D perhaps matches TRBD1 (5 bases). Sequenced sample: PBMCs or T cells enriched from blood (not recorded which). The CDR3, as DNA: TGTGCCAGCAGCGTGGGGAGTAGCGGGGCCGAAAAACTGTTTTTT. Amino acid sequence: CASSVGSSGAEKLFF.